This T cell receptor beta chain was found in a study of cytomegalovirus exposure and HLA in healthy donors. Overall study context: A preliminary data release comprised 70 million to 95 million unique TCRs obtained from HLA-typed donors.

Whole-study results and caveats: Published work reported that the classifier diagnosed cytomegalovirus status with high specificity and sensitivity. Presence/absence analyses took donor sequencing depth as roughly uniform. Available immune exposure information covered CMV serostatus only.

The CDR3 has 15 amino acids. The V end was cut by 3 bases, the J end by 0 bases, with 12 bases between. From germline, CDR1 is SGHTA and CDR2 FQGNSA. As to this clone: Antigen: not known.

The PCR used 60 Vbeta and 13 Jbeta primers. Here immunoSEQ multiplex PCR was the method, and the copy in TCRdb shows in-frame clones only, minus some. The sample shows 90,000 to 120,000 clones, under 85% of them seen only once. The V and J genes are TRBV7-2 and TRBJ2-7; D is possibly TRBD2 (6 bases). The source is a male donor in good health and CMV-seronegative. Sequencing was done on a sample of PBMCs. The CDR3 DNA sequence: TGTGCCAGCAGCTTTGTCGGGACTGACTCCTACGAGCAGTACTTC. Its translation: CASSFVGTDSYEQYF.